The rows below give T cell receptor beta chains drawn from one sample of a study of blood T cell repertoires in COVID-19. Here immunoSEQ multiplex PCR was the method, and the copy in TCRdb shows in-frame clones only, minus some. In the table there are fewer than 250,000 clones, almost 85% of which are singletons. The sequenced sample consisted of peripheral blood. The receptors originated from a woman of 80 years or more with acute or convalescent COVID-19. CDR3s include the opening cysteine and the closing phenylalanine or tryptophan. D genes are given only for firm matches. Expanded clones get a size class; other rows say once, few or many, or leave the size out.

cdr3_aa: CASSLDRGLSEQYF
cdr3_nt: TGTGCCAGCAGCTTAGACAGGGGGCTCAGCGAGCAGTACTTC
d_call: TRBD1
clone_size: .
v_call: TRBV7-2
j_call: TRBJ2-7

cdr3_aa: CSLKSGSSYNEQFF
cdr3_nt: TGCAGCCTCAAGAGCGGGAGCTCCTACAATGAGCAGTTCTTC
d_call: TRBD2
clone_size: once
v_call: TRBV29-1
j_call: TRBJ2-1

cdr3_aa: CASSLKRETGEQYF
cdr3_nt: TGTGCCAGCAGCCTCAAAAGGGAGACGGGCGAGCAGTACTTC
d_call: .
clone_size: .
v_call: TRBV14
j_call: TRBJ2-7

cdr3_aa: CASSLGGSGSNEQFF
cdr3_nt: TGTGCCAGCAGCTTAGGGGGTAGCGGGAGCAATGAGCAGTTCTTC
d_call: TRBD2
clone_size: .
v_call: TRBV11-3
j_call: TRBJ2-1

cdr3_aa: CASSPTGGFAEKLFF
cdr3_nt: TGTGCCAGCTCACCTACAGGGGGCTTCGCTGAAAAACTGTTTTTT
d_call: TRBD1
clone_size: few
v_call: TRBV18
j_call: TRBJ1-4

cdr3_aa: CASSHAGQGAFF
cdr3_nt: TGTGCCAGCAGCCATGCGGGCCAAGGAGCTTTCTTT
d_call: .
clone_size: .
v_call: TRBV3-1/TRBV3-2
j_call: TRBJ1-1

cdr3_aa: CASSPGSILGGYTF
cdr3_nt: TGTGCCAGCTCACCAGGCAGCATCCTCGGGGGCTACACCTTC
d_call: .
clone_size: .
v_call: TRBV18
j_call: TRBJ1-2

cdr3_aa: CASSVDMTEPQHF
cdr3_nt: TGTGCCAGTAGTGTGGACATGACTGAGCCCCAGCATTTT
d_call: .
clone_size: .
v_call: TRBV19
j_call: TRBJ1-5

cdr3_aa: CATVPPGTGPTGELFF
cdr3_nt: TGTGCCACCGTCCCCCCCGGGACAGGGCCGACCGGGGAGCTGTTTTTT
d_call: TRBD1
clone_size: .
v_call: TRBV19
j_call: TRBJ2-2

cdr3_aa: CASSLAGENTGELFF
cdr3_nt: TGTGCCAGCAGCTTGGCAGGGGAGAACACCGGGGAGCTGTTTTTT
d_call: .
clone_size: few
v_call: TRBV5-8
j_call: TRBJ2-2

cdr3_aa: CASSQDQGGGTQYF
cdr3_nt: TGTGCCAGCAGCCAAGATCAGGGGGGCGGCACCCAGTACTTC
d_call: .
clone_size: .
v_call: TRBV3-1/TRBV3-2
j_call: TRBJ2-5

cdr3_aa: CASSPQGGARNNEQFF
cdr3_nt: TGTGCCAGCAGCCCCCAGGGCGGGGCGAGGAACAATGAGCAGTTCTTC
d_call: .
clone_size: .
v_call: TRBV7-3
j_call: TRBJ2-1

cdr3_aa: CASRDRSYEQYF
cdr3_nt: TGTGCCAGCAGGGACAGAAGCTACGAGCAGTACTTC
d_call: .
clone_size: .
v_call: TRBV2
j_call: TRBJ2-7

cdr3_aa: CASSLSGLAYNEQFF
cdr3_nt: TGTGCCAGCAGCTTATCGGGGCTAGCGTACAATGAGCAGTTCTTC
d_call: .
clone_size: .
v_call: TRBV11-3
j_call: TRBJ2-1